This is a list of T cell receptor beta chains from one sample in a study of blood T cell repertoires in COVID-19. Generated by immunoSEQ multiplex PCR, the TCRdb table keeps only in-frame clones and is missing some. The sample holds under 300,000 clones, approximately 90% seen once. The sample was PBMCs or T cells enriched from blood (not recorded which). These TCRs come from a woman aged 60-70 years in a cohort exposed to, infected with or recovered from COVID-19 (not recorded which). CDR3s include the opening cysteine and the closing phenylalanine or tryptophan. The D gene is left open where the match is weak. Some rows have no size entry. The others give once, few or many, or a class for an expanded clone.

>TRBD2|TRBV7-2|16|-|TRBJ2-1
CASSWGLAGLYNEQFF
TGTGCCAGCAGCTGGGGACTAGCGGGCTTATACAATGAGCAGTTCTTC
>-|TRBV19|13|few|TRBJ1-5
CASTGQRNQPQHF
TGTGCCAGTACGGGACAAAGGAATCAGCCCCAGCATTTT
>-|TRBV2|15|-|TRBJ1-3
CASSGLDSPGNTIYF
TGTGCCAGCAGTGGATTGGACAGTCCTGGAAACACCATATATTTT
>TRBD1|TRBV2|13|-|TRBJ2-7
CATHRDRWDSQYF
TGTGCCACGCATCGGGACAGGTGGGATTCGCAGTACTTC
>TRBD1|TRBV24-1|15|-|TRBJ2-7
CATSDKRGQGREQYF
TGTGCCACCAGTGATAAGCGCGGACAGGGTCGGGAGCAGTACTTC
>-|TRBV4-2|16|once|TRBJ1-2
CASSQEYRGGDYGYTF
TGTGCCAGCAGCCAAGAATACCGGGGGGGCGACTATGGCTACACCTTC
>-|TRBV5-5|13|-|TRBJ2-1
CASSLVGPDEQFF
TGTGCCAGCAGCTTGGTTGGTCCGGATGAGCAGTTCTTC
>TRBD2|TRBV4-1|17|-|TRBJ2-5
CASSQGTSGSLQETQYF
TGCGCCAGCAGCCAAGGGACTAGCGGGAGCCTACAAGAGACCCAGTACTTC
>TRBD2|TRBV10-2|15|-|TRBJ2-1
CASGASGREFNEQFF
TGCGCCTCCGGGGCTAGCGGGAGGGAATTTAATGAGCAGTTCTTC
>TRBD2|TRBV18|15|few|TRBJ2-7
CASSDEGLVRYEQYF
TGTGCCAGCTCAGACGAGGGACTAGTAAGATACGAGCAGTACTTC
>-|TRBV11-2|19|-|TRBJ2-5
CASTPFPRAGTVVVETQYF
TGTGCCAGCACCCCCTTTCCCCGGGCGGGAACGGTGGTCGTCGAGACCCAGTACTTC
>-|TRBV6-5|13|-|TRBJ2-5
CASRAAGQETQYF
TGTGCCAGCAGGGCAGCCGGGCAAGAGACCCAGTACTTC
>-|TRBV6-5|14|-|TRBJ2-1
CASSSSGSSVLQFF
TGTGCCAGCAGTAGTAGTGGGAGTAGCGTCCTTCAGTTCTTC
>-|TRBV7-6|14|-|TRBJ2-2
CASSRSGFTGELFF
TGTGCCAGCAGCCGAAGCGGTTTCACCGGGGAGCTGTTTTTT
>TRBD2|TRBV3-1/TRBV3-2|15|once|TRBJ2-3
CASSPLAGAGDTQYF
TGTGCCAGCAGCCCCCTCGCGGGAGCGGGGGATACGCAGTATTTT
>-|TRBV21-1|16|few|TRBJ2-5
CASSPRDRRARETQYF
TGTGCCAGCAGCCCCCGGGACAGGCGGGCAAGAGAGACCCAGTACTTC
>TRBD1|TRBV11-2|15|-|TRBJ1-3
CASSLDQGAGNTIYF
TGTGCCAGCAGCTTAGATCAGGGGGCTGGAAACACCATATATTTT
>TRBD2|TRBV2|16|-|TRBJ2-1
CASSWGLAGGYNEQFF
TGTGCCAGCAGCTGGGGGCTAGCGGGAGGTTATAATGAGCAGTTCTTC
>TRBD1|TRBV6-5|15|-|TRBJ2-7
CASSHLTGEYYEQYF
TGTGCCAGCAGTCACCTGACAGGGGAGTACTACGAGCAGTACTTC
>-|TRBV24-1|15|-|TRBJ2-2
CATKAGDRNTGELFF
TGTGCCACCAAGGCTGGAGACAGGAACACCGGGGAGCTGTTTTTT
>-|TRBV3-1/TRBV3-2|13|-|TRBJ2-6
CASSHSGANVLTF
TGTGCCAGCAGTCATTCTGGGGCCAACGTCCTGACTTTC
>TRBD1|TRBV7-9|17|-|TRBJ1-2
CASSPGTGGAIDYGYTF
TGTGCCAGCAGCCCCGGGACAGGGGGCGCGATTGACTATGGCTACACCTTC
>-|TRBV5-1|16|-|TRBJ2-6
CASSPGEYSGANVLTF
TGCGCCAGCAGCCCCGGGGAGTACTCTGGGGCCAACGTCCTGACTTTC
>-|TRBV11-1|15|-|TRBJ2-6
CASSPVRSGANVLTF
TGTGCCAGCAGCCCAGTCCGCTCTGGGGCCAACGTCCTGACTTTC
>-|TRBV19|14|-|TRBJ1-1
CASSSQGSVAEAFF
TGTGCCAGTAGTTCCCAGGGTTCCGTGGCTGAAGCTTTCTTT
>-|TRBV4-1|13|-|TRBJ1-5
CASSQGAGQPQHF
TGCGCCAGCAGCCAAGGCGCAGGTCAGCCCCAGCATTTT
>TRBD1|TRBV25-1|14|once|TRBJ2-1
CASSAGTAYNEQFF
TGTGCCAGCAGTGCTGGGACAGCCTACAATGAGCAGTTCTTC
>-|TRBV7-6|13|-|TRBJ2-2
CASVQGYTGELFF
TGTGCCAGCGTACAGGGTTACACCGGGGAGCTGTTTTTT
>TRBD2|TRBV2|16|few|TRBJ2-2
CASSEALAENTGELFF
TGTGCCAGCAGTGAAGCGCTAGCGGAGAACACCGGGGAGCTGTTTTTT
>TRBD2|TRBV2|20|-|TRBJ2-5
CASSEVRRLAGEENSETQYF
TGTGCCAGCAGTGAAGTACGCCGACTAGCGGGAGAGGAGAATAGCGAGACCCAGTACTTC
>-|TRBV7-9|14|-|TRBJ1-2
CASSLDTNNYGYTF
TGTGCCAGCAGCTTAGACACTAACAACTATGGCTACACCTTC
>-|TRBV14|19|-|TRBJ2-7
CASSQDRISGPISSYEQYF
TGTGCCAGCAGCCAAGACCGGATCTCAGGCCCCATAAGCTCCTACGAGCAGTACTTC
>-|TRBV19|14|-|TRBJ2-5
CASSIRPGEETQYF
TGTGCCAGTAGTATACGGCCAGGGGAAGAGACCCAGTACTTC
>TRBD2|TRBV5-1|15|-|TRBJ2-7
CASSLAPGGKYEQYF
TGCGCCAGCAGCTTGGCTCCGGGAGGGAAGTACGAGCAGTACTTC
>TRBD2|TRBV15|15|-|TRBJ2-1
CATSRVVGEGNEQFF
TGTGCCACCAGCAGAGTAGTGGGGGAGGGGAATGAGCAGTTCTTC
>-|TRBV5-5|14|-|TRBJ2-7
CASSFSPLIYEQYF
TGTGCCAGCAGCTTTTCCCCACTGATATACGAGCAGTACTTC
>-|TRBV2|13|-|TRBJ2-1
CASSESRRVEQFF
TGTGCCAGCAGTGAATCGCGGAGGGTTGAGCAGTTCTTC
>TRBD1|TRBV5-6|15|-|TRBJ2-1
CASTSQGAGYNEQFF
TGTGCCAGCACCTCACAGGGGGCAGGGTACAATGAGCAGTTCTTC
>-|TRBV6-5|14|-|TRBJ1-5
CASTSGGLGQPQHF
TGTGCCAGCACGAGCGGGGGATTGGGTCAGCCCCAGCATTTT
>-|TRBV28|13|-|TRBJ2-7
CATFEQTRPEQYF
TGTGCCACATTCGAACAGACCCGCCCAGAGCAGTACTTC
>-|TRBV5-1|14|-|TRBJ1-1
CASSFGGGNTEAFF
TGCGCCAGCAGCTTCGGGGGTGGGAACACTGAAGCTTTCTTT
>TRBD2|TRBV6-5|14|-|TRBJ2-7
CASRMGLGPYEQYF
TGTGCCAGCAGGATGGGACTAGGTCCGTACGAGCAGTACTTC
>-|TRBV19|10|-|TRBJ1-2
CASKDSSYTF
TGTGCCAGTAAGGACAGCAGCTACACCTTC
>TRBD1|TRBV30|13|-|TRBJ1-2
CAWRTGANYGYTF
TGTGCCTGGAGAACAGGGGCGAACTATGGCTACACCTTC
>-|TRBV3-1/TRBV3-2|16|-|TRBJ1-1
CASSQDGGRVNTEAFF
TGTGCCAGCAGCCAAGATGGCGGCAGGGTGAACACTGAAGCTTTCTTT
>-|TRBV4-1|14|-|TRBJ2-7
CASSLTIGSYEQYF
TGCGCCAGCAGCCTGACAATAGGTTCCTACGAGCAGTACTTC
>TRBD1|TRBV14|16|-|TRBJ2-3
CASSQRDRARADTQYF
TGTGCCAGCAGCCAGCGAGACAGGGCGAGGGCAGATACGCAGTATTTT
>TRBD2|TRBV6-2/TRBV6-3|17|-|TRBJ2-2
CASSQRLKREGPGELFF
TGTGCCAGCAGCCAACGACTTAAGCGGGAGGGCCCCGGGGAGCTGTTTTTT
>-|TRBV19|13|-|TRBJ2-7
CASSISGKYEQYF
TGTGCCAGTAGTATATCGGGGAAATACGAGCAGTACTTC
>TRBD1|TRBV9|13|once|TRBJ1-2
CASSGGTGYGYTF
TGTGCCAGCAGCGGAGGGACAGGCTATGGCTACACCTTC
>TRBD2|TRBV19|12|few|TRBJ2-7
CARTSDSYEQYF
TGTGCCAGAACTAGCGACTCCTACGAGCAGTACTTC
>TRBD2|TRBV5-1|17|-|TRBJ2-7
CASSPWTSGSGVYEQYF
TGCGCCAGCAGCCCTTGGACTAGCGGGAGTGGGGTCTACGAGCAGTACTTC
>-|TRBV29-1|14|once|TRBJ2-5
CSVGPMEKQETQYF
TGCAGCGTTGGGCCTATGGAGAAACAAGAGACCCAGTACTTC
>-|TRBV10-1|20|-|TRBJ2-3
CASSPGDSPKGGEITDTQYF
TGCGCCAGCTCCCCGGGGGACAGCCCCAAAGGGGGAGAAATCACAGATACGCAGTATTTT